Many counts were recorded for the clone carrying this TCR beta chain. Its specificity is unknown. The germline V and J ends were trimmed by 5 bases and 5 bases, with 10 bases remaining between them. This CDR3 has 14 residues. TCRdb independently ran MiXCR on the 5' RACE reads; one entry per CDR3 protein. The sample consists of hundreds of thousands of distinct CDR3 sequences, more than 9% of them appearing once. These data are taken from a study of identical twins. Whole-study results and caveats: When twins shared out-of-frame alpha sequences, those sequences had excess low generation probability. Part of the zero-insertion signal could reflect confounding by invariant MAIT and iNKT cells. Whereas memory repertoires showed no such difference, abundant cord blood beta clonotypes carried fewer insertions.

These records were also assigned to another study, of yellow fever vaccine responses in identical twins.

The chain links TRBV12-3 or TRBV12-4 to TRBJ1-6, with a weak D call TRBD1 (5 bases). The sequenced material came from PBMCs. This TCR derives from a woman in her late teens or twenties in good health. Here the CDR3 reads CASSGDSNNSPLHF. In nucleotides, the CDR3 is TGTGCCAGCAGTGGAGACAGCAATAATTCACCCCTCCACTTT.